This entry features one T cell receptor (beta chain) sequence. Its recognized antigen is unknown. Base qualities were left out, and no much larger clone turns up one base away. The data were obtained in a study of cytomegalovirus exposure and HLA in healthy donors (dated by TCRdb to the late 2010s). Broadly, across the study: An earlier analysis of approximately 550 of the donors reported approximately 300 Gb of sequence data and roughly 100 million unique TCR beta sequences from about 200 million T cells. Typing coverage differed by locus: A, B, C, DRB1 and DQB1 were typed in roughly 629-640 donors, DQA1 in approximately 520, DPA1 in roughly 590, and DPB1 in 472. An earlier analysis of around 580 of the donors used high-throughput TCR beta sequencing to judge whether each TCR beta V gene segment behaved as functional or pseudogenic. Because of strong linkage in the cohort, five DR-DQ haplotypes were treated as single units for association and clustering. Donor age, sex, ethnicity and CMV serostatus were compiled together with the repertoire data. The aim of the study was to test whether cataloging public T cell receptors could identify signatures of past pathogen exposure. The study combined high-throughput TCR immunosequencing, statistical association of individual TCRs with disease status, and machine learning to predict cytomegalovirus infection status. Along with the approximately 650-subject first cohort, a separate validation cohort of approximately 110 different subjects was used. The study profiled the T cell repertoires of some 610 subjects by immunosequencing and related them to cytomegalovirus serostatus. A later analysis re-examined previously published TCR beta repertoires from more than 600 donors and added high-resolution HLA genotyping to investigate patterns of TCR occurrence. In the later analysis, no new phenotypic data were used to find candidate immune exposures; instead, reliance was placed on TCR beta sequences and their occurrence across donors. HLA typing covered class I and class II loci at four-digit resolution. A later genetic analysis took genome-wide SNP genotypes for 398 of the 666 donors and used that subset as a discovery cohort. Among a few hundred genotyped donors of the cohort, an average of approximately 240,000 unique TCR beta nucleotide sequences were sequenced per donor, roughly a sixth of them non-productive. The genetic ancestry cluster associated with self-reported Caucasian donors included over 65% of the roughly 390 genotyped donors. Every repertoire in the discovery cohort had been generated on one and the same sequencing platform. Around 320 gigabases of sequencing data and some 85 million unique TCR sequences were included in an early release covering about 700 HLA-typed donors.

From its cysteine to its phenylalanine, the CDR3 spans 15 amino acids. Of all the DNA, just the CDR3 is kept, 45 bases in frame from base 1. V and J are truncated by 3 bases and 1 base respectively, leaving an intervening sequence of 14 bases. Based on the germline V gene, the CDR1 and CDR2 sequences are SGHDT and YYEEEE. In total, approximately 610 healthy bone marrow donors made up the cohort. At the time of sampling, every cohort member was nominally healthy, though immune exposures that went unrecorded were likely present. The donor was CMV seropositive and belonged to the group of over 250 seropositive cohort members. A peripheral blood sample was collected from each donor, and TCR beta sequencing was performed on peripheral blood mononuclear cells. The Qiagen DNeasy Blood Extraction Kit was used to extract genomic DNA from the blood cell samples. The library was made by the immunoSEQ multiplex PCR assay. For the multiplex PCR, a mixture combining 60 forward primers for TCR Vbeta segments and 13 reverse primers for TCR Jbeta segments was used. A multiplex PCR assay on genomic DNA amplified the CDR3 region of rearranged TCR beta genes. The Illumina HiSeq System was used to sequence the amplified TCR beta libraries as 87-base-pair reads. In the source study's methods: Across the 600 to 700 repertoires, a later analysis counted approximately 75 million unique TCR beta chains, around 10 million of which were shared by at least two donors. Raw reads were error-corrected and collapsed into unique sequences by a nearest-neighbor algorithm in which closely related sequences were merged to remove PCR and sequencing errors. CDR3 sequences were aligned to IMGT reference sequences to assign V, D and J gene segments. For a sequence to be retained, a match of at least six nucleotides was required to both a V gene segment and a J gene segment. A rearrangement was called productive if the CDR3 had no stop codons and remained in frame with V and J, and every other rearrangement was called non-productive. Following IMGT convention, CDR3 was defined as the stretch from the second conserved V-encoded cysteine to the conserved J-encoded phenylalanine. Sequences without an unambiguous match to a single V gene segment were excluded from the earlier analysis of a few hundred of the donors. An earlier analysis of fewer than 750 of the donors called V segments functional above 56.7% productive rearrangements and segregating when the between-donor standard deviation exceeded 5%. A statistical classification framework was developed to diagnose cytomegalovirus status using the catalog of TCR beta chain sequences. In a later analysis, TCR nucleotide sequences were compared against IMGT/GENE-DB human TR gene sequences so that V and J genes could be assigned. Using the TCRdist pipeline, a later analysis assigned CDR3 sequences along with most-parsimonious VDJ recombination scenarios. A later analysis defined each TCR beta chain by its CDR3 amino acid sequence plus V-gene family, and excluded reads lacking a unique V-gene family. A later analysis removed nearly 600 highly shared, low-generation-probability nucleotide sequences to deal with suspected cross-contamination and a sequencing artifact. For each public chain, a later analysis derived a clonal expansion index from normalized ranks of inferred template counts within each repertoire. In a later analysis, generation probabilities were computed with a VDJ recombination model fitted to out-of-frame rearrangements, and the resulting probabilities were checked against IGoR. In a later analysis, TCR-TCR, TCR-HLA and TCR-CMV co-occurrence was scored with hypergeometric tests, and a repertoire-size bias correction was applied to TCR pairs. False discovery rates were estimated in a later analysis by permuting HLA or CMV assignments 20 times. In a later analysis, co-occurring TCRs were grouped with DBSCAN, and TCRdist sequence similarity was added when clustering was performed within HLA-allele-positive subsets. Repertoires with fewer than 30,000 or more than 120,000 public chains, plus five repertoires with anomalous nucleotide sharing, were excluded from co-occurrence clustering. Drawn from immuneACCESS, this table holds only the in-frame rearrangements with V and J called that TCRdb kept. Clones are partly lost; checked studies trace under half to an unresolved V gene and leave the rest unexplained. Clonal size and the V and J genes are those of that table, whereas D and trimming came from the DNA. The sample records 150,000 to 200,000 clones, roughly 74% of which are singletons. The top ten hold around 5.9% of the sample.

Results the study describes overall, beyond this receptor: A later analysis associated approximately 17,000 TCR beta sequences with specific HLA alleles at a false discovery rate of 0.05. The study gave a list of about 170 TCR beta chains associated with cytomegalovirus. A cluster of highly shared sequence variants was judged likely to represent a technical artifact of the sequencing pipeline. A further reported finding was that TCR beta sequences accurately predicted the HLA-A and HLA-B alleles for most subjects in the first cohort. The cohort was sequenced for TCR beta chains only, and without alpha or paired-chain data the features that could be detected were limited. The authors suggested that the approach could potentially be generalized to other disease states and immunological phenotypes. The classifier was reported to diagnose cytomegalovirus status with high specificity and sensitivity in both the original and validation cohorts. In a later genetic analysis, fewer N-insertions in productive TCRs were reported among donors in an Asian-associated ancestry cluster than the roughly 670-donor mean. For the cohort, immune exposure information was limited to CMV serostatus. Broadly in line with IMGT annotations, most TCR beta V segments showed up in productive rearrangements about 87% or about 30% of the time in an earlier analysis of under 700 of the donors. In a later analysis, TCR association rates were found to vary across HLA loci, with the most associated TCRs seen for DRB1 alleles and the fewest for HLA-C alleles. In vitro tests confirmed that a few of the cytomegalovirus-associated TCR beta chains recognize cytomegalovirus antigens. When HLA alleles, especially DR and DQ, strongly co-occurred, attributing TCR associations to individual alleles was difficult. A later analysis reported that several top co-occurrence clusters appeared linked to parvovirus B19, influenza, CMV and Epstein-Barr virus. Linkage disequilibrium might explain the correlated functional status among segregating V segments, but an unknown experimental factor could not be excluded. Presence/absence analyses assumed roughly uniform sequencing depth across donors, an assumption that may not hold. HLA typing was unavailable for some donors at each locus, so association tests used only the typed subset. Compared with equally common non-associated chains, HLA-associated TCR beta chains in a later analysis were more clonally expanded and had lower generation probabilities. The earlier analysis of approximately 560 of the donors excluded some 15 rarely observed V segments, including chromosome 9 orphons, because counts were too low. Most TCR sequences were observed very rarely across donors, whereas some public TCRs were present in many individuals. In a later analysis, most CMV-associated TCR beta chains were found to appear HLA-restricted, with HLA associations seemingly driven largely by CMV exposure. The 87-base-pair reads could not distinguish some IMGT-functional V segments, including TRBV6-2 and TRBV6-3, so those segments were excluded. An association between a missense DCLRE1C variant and V-gene and J-gene trimming of TCR beta chains was found in a later genetic analysis and replicated in an independent cohort.

Sequenced: PBMCs. The chain was built from TRBV5-6 and TRBJ2-7; TRBD2 is a possible D gene, resting on 5 matching bases. This TCR was sampled from a woman aged 25 to 39 in good health and CMV-seropositive. The encoded CDR3 is CASSSNLRESYEQYF. The sequenced DNA is TGTGCCAGCAGCTCCAACCTTAGGGAGTCCTACGAGCAGTACTTC.